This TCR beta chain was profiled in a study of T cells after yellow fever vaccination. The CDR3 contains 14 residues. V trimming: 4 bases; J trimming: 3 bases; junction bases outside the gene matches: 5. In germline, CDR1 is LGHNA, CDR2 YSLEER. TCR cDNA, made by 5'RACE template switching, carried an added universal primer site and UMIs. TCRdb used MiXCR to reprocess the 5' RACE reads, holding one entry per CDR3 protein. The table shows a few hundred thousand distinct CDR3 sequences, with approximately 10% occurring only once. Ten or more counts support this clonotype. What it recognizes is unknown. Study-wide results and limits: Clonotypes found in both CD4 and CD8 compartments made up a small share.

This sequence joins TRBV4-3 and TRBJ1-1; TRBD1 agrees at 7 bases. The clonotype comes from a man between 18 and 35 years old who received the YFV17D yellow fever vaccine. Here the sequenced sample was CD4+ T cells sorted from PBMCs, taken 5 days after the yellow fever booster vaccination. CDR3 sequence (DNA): TGCGCCAGCAGCCGCCGGGACAGCGACACTGAAGCTTTCTTT. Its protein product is CASSRRDSDTEAFF.